This TCR beta chain was sequenced for a study of human versus mouse CDR3 diversity and MHC coevolution. Measured with immunoSEQ multiplex PCR; TCRdb has only the in-frame clones, and not every one. The table shows fewer than 100,000 clones, with 90% to 95% occurring only once. Between the trimmed V and J ends, which lost 3 bases and 6 bases, there was a span of 20 bases. The CDR3 runs 16 residues. CDR1 is ENHRY, CDR2 SYGVKD, per germline. The source is a person between 25 and 70 years old in good health. The sample comprised naive CD4+ T cells from blood. Stated subset: CD45RO-negative CD62L-positive naive CD4 T cells. The V call is TRBV10-3, the J call TRBJ1-2; D gene uncertain. For the CDR3, the DNA is TGTGCCATCAGTGATCCTGACCGGGGAGGGCGGGATGGCTACACCTTC. Residues: CAISDPDRGGRDGYTF.